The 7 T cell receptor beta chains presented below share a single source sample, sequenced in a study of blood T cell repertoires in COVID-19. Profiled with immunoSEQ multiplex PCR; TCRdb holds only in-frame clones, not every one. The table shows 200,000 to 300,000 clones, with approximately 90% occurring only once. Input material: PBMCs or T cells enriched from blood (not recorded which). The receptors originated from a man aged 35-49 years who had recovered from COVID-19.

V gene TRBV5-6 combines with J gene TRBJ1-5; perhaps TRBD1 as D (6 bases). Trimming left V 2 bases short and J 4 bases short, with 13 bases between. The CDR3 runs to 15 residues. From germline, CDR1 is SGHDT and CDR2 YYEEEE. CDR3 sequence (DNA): TGTGCCAGCAGCTTTCCTGGGACATGGAATCAGCCCCAGCATTTT. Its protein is CASSFPGTWNQPQHF.

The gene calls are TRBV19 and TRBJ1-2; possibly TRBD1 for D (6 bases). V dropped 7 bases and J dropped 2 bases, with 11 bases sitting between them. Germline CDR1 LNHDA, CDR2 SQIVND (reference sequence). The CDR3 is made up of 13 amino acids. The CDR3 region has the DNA TGTGCCAGTATTTCAACAGGGAACTATGGCTACACCTTC. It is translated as CASISTGNYGYTF. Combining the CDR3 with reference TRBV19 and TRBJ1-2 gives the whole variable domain DGGITQSPKYLFRKEGQNVTLSCEQNLNHDAMYWYRQDPGQGLRLIYYSQIVNDFQKGDIAEGYSVSREKKESFPLTVTSAQKNPTAFYLCASISTGNYGYTFGSGTRLTVV.

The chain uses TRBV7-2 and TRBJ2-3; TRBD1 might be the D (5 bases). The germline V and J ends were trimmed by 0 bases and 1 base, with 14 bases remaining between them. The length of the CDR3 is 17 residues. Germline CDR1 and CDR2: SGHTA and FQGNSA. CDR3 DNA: TGTGCCAGCAGCTTAGCGCTCTGGGGCGCGGGCACAGATACGCAGTATTTT. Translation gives CASSLALWGAGTDTQYF.

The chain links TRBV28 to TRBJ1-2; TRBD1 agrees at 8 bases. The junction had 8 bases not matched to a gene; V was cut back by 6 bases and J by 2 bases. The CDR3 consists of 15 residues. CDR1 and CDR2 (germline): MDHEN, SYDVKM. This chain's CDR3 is CASRASGGGNYGYTF. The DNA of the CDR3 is TGTGCCAGCAGGGCCTCAGGGGGCGGCAACTATGGCTACACCTTC.

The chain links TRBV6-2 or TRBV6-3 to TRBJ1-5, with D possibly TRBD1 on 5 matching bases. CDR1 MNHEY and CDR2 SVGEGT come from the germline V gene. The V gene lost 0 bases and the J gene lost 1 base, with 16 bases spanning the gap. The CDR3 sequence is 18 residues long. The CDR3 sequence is CASSYSSYGGLSNQPQHF. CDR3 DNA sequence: TGTGCCAGCAGTTACTCGAGTTATGGGGGACTAAGCAATCAGCCCCAGCATTTT.

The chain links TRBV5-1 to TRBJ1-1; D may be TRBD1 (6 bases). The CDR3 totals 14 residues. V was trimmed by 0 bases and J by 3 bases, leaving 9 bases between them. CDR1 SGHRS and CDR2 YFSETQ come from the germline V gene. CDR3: CASSLAGADTEAFF. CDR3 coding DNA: TGCGCCAGCAGCTTGGCAGGGGCGGACACTGAAGCTTTCTTT.

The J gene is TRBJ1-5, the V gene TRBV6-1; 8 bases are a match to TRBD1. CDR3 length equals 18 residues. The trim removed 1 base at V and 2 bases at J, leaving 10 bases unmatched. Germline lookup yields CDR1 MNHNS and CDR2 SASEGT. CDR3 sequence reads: CASSEVWGQVGGNQPQHF. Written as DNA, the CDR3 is TGTGCCAGCAGTGAAGTTTGGGGACAGGTCGGGGGCAATCAGCCCCAGCATTTT.